This paragraph covers one TCR beta chain sequence. The sample is drawn from a study of blood T cell repertoires in COVID-19. The CDR3 contains 18 residues. The ends were cut back, 1 base at V and 9 bases at J, with 27 bases in the middle. The germline V gene has CDR1 MGHRA and CDR2 YSYEKL. Method: immunoSEQ multiplex PCR; TCRdb's copy keeps in-frame clones and lacks some. The table lists 250,000 to 400,000 clones, approximately 81% of them singletons, with 1.5% to 2% in the top ten. Sequenced material: PBMCs or T cells enriched from blood (not recorded which). The chain employs TRBV4-1 and TRBJ2-5, with TRBD2 as a possible D gene (5 bases). The receptor's source is a woman aged 25 to 39 who had been exposed to COVID-19. The CDR3 DNA follows: TGCGCCAGCAGCCAAGGGATAGGAATGGGGAGCCGGCCCCGGGCCCAGTACTTC. Residues: CASSQGIGMGSRPRAQYF.